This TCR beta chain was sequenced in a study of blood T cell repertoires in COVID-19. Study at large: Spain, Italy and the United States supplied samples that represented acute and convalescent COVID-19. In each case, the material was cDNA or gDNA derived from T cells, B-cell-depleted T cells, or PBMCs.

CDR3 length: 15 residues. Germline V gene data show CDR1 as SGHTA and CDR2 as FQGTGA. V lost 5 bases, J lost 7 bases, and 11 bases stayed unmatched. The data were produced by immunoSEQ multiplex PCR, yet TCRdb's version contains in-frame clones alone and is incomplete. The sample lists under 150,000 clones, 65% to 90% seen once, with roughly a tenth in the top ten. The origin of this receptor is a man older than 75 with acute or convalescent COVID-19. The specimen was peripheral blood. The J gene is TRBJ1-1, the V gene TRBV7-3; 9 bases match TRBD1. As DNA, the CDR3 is TGTGCCAGCAGCAGAACCGGGACGGACAGGGGTGAAGCTTTCTTT. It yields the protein CASSRTGTDRGEAFF.